This TCR beta chain was sequenced in a study of cytomegalovirus exposure and HLA in healthy donors. This CDR3 is 14 amino acids long. CDR1 and CDR2 (germline): SGHTA, FQGNSA. V was clipped by 5 bases and J by 1 base; unmatched bases: 4. Whole-study findings and limits: Reports indicated that the classifier achieved high specificity and sensitivity in diagnosing cytomegalovirus status.

With 60 Vbeta and 13 Jbeta primers, the PCR was carried out. The protocol was immunoSEQ multiplex PCR, while the TCRdb copy is restricted to in-frame clones and leaves out a portion. The sample table includes more than 90,000 clones. About this clone itself: Its antigen remains unknown.

The sample consisted of PBMCs. The chain joins TRBV7-2 to TRBJ2-7, with TRBD1 matching over 8 bases. The origin of this receptor is a man aged 35 to 55 in good health and CMV-seropositive. The CDR3 DNA is TGTGCCAGCAGCAACAGGGGGTTTTCCTACGAGCAGTACTTC. Its protein product is CASSNRGFSYEQYF.